This TCR beta chain originates from a study of beta chain features in type 1 diabetes. The whole isolated RNA underwent reverse transcription, so sequencing captured expressed TCRB transcripts. Data came from immunoSEQ multiplex PCR; TCRdb stores just in-frame clones and leaves some out. The sample carries about 450,000 clones, 10% to 12% recorded once. Germline lookup yields CDR1 SGDLS and CDR2 YYNGEE. The CDR3 spans 15 residues. Trimming stripped 0 bases from V and 2 bases from J, with 9 bases between. This clone was observed a handful of times. Other DNA variants within this sample encode the same CDR3.

Sequencing used naive CD4+ T cells from blood. The J gene is TRBJ1-5, the V gene TRBV9; perhaps TRBD1 as D (6 bases). This clonotype originated in a woman aged 18-29 years in good health. Here the CDR3 DNA reads TGTGCCAGCAGCGTAGAGGGACACCGCAATCAGCCCCAGCATTTT. Translation: CASSVEGHRNQPQHF.